This T cell receptor (beta chain) was retrieved from a study of cytomegalovirus exposure and HLA in healthy donors. CDR1 and CDR2 from the germline V gene are MNHEY and SVGAGI. The CDR3 length is 13 residues. The V end lost 6 bases, the J end lost 6 bases, and 15 bases lay between the germline ends. Primers: 60 Vbeta forward and 13 Jbeta reverse. Clones were sequenced by immunoSEQ multiplex PCR, and TCRdb holds only the in-frame ones, with some missing. The profile shows roughly 140,000 clones, about 64% of them singletons. Sequences were obtained from PBMCs. The V and J genes are TRBV6-5 and TRBJ2-7; D unclear. The receptor was derived from a man in his fifties or sixties in good health and CMV-seronegative. As DNA, the CDR3 is TGTGCCAGCAGCCCCTCACAGTTTTCCGAGCAGTACTTC. As protein: CASSPSQFSEQYF.